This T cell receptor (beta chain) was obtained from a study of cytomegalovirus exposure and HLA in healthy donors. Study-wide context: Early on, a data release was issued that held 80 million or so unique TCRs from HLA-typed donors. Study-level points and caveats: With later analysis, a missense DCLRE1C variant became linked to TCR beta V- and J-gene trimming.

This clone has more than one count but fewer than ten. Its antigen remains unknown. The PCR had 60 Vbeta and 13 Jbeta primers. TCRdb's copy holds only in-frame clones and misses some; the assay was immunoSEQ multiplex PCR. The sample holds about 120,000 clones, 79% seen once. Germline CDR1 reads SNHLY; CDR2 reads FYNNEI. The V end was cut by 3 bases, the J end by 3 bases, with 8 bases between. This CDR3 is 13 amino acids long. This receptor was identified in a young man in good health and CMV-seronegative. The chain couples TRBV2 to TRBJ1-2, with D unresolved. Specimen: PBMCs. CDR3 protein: CASSDAGDYGYTF. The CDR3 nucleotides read TGTGCCAGCAGTGACGCAGGTGACTATGGCTACACCTTC.